Below are 10 T cell receptor beta chains sequenced from a single sample in a study of T-cell reconstitution after alpha-beta-depleted transplantation in children. Unique molecular identifiers were incorporated during preparation of the TCRbeta library. TCRdb reprocessed the PCR reads via MiXCR and lists one record per CDR3 protein. The table records about 610,000 distinct CDR3 sequences, 10% of them present only once. Here the sequenced sample was PBMCs from the stem cell graft donor, taken from the stem cell graft. The receptors come from a human donor who donated a stem cell graft to a child with acute myeloid leukemia.

The table lists this clonotype with many counts. V gene TRBV7-3 combines with J gene TRBJ1-1, with 7 bases aligning to TRBD1. Germline loops: CDR1 SGHTA, CDR2 FQGTGA. V trimming: 0 bases; J trimming: 7 bases; junction bases outside the gene matches: 8. The CDR3 contains 15 residues. The CDR3 nucleotides are TGTGCCAGCAGCTTAACTGGGGACAGCTACATTGAAGCTTTCTTT. Residues: CASSLTGDSYIEAFF.

The chain joins TRBV14 to TRBJ2-3, with TRBD2 as a possible D gene (5 bases). Per the germline V gene, CDR1 is SGHDN and CDR2 is FVKESK. Between the trimmed V and J ends, which lost 4 bases and 0 bases, there was a span of 11 bases. CDR3 length equals 15 residues. CDR3 coding DNA: TGTGCCAGCAGCCGAGGGCCCCAAAGCACAGATACGCAGTATTTT. As protein: CASSRGPQSTDTQYF.

Only a few counts were recorded for this clonotype. V is TRBV5-5 and J is TRBJ2-5, with 10 nucleotides matching TRBD2. This CDR3 contains 16 residues. CDR1 SGHKS and CDR2 YYEKEE come from the germline V gene (reference sequence). V shed 2 bases and J 5 bases; nucleotides not matched to a gene: 9. The CDR3 loop reads CASSFSSGSFRETQYF. Here the CDR3 DNA reads TGTGCCAGCAGCTTCTCTAGCGGGAGTTTCCGGGAGACCCAGTACTTC.

This clonotype was recorded a few times. This chain uses TRBV4-3 with TRBJ2-3; 7 bases agree with TRBD2. The germline V gene has CDR1 LGHNA and CDR2 YSLEER. The ends lost 0 bases at V and 1 base at J; junction bases unmatched: 7. The CDR3 covers 17 residues. CDR3 amino acids: CASSQELAGAGTDTQYF. The CDR3 bases are TGCGCCAGCAGCCAAGAATTGGCGGGAGCTGGCACAGATACGCAGTATTTT.

This clonotype was detected many times. This rearrangement joins TRBV9 to TRBJ2-1; a possible D gene is TRBD1 (6 bases). V lost 4 bases and J lost 3, with 14 bases in between. There are 15 residues in the CDR3. Germline V lookup: CDR1 SGDLS, CDR2 YYNGEE. The CDR3: CASSPQGAYYNEQFF. Here the CDR3 DNA reads TGTGCCAGCAGCCCACAGGGAGCATACTACAATGAGCAGTTCTTC.

This clonotype has only a few counts. J is TRBJ2-1 and V is TRBV18, with D possibly TRBD1 on 5 matching bases. In germline, CDR1 is KGHSH, CDR2 LQKENI. This CDR3 is built from 15 residues. V shed 4 bases and J shed 4 bases, with 14 bases lying between them. The CDR3: CASSRGPATYNEQFF. CDR3 sequence (DNA): TGTGCCAGCTCACGGGGCCCCGCTACATACAATGAGCAGTTCTTC.

This clonotype was detected many times. J is TRBJ2-6 and V is TRBV5-6; either TRBD1 or TRBD2 may fit D (5 bases each). V lost 3 bases, J lost 2 bases, and 21 bases lay in between. Germline-derived CDR1 and CDR2 are SGHDT and YYEEEE. The CDR3 runs to 19 residues. CDR3 in DNA: TGTGCCAGCAGCTATGGGGGAAGGGGTTCCCAGGCTGGGGCCAACGTCCTGACTTTC. It translates to CASSYGGRGSQAGANVLTF.

The chain couples TRBV29-1 to TRBJ2-2; 7 nucleotides agree with TRBD1. The CDR3 covers 13 residues. V lost 4 bases to trimming and J lost 8 bases; unmatched junction nucleotides: 7. Germline CDR1 is SQVTM and CDR2 is ANQGSEA. The CDR3 here is CSVGQGRAGELFF. The DNA for the CDR3 is TGCAGCGTTGGACAGGGAAGGGCGGGGGAGCTGTTTTTT.

This clonotype was recorded a few times. This chain links TRBV20-1 with TRBJ2-3, with no clear D. Trimming pared 8 bases from V and 10 bases from J, leaving 13 bases between. The germline V gene encodes CDR1 DFQATT and CDR2 SNEGSKA (reference sequence). The length of the CDR3 is 10 residues. CDR3 sequence (DNA): TGCAGTACCGGCGGACCTCCGCAGTATTTT. Its translation is CSTGGPPQYF.

This clonotype showed up just a few times. This rearrangement joins TRBV5-1 to TRBJ2-3; D is possibly TRBD1 (6 bases). V dropped 0 bases and J dropped 2 bases, with 16 bases sitting between them. The CDR3 spans 17 residues. Per the germline V gene, CDR1 is SGHRS and CDR2 is YFSETQ. CDR3 residues: CASSLARAGAITDTQYF. The CDR3 DNA is TGCGCCAGCAGCTTGGCCAGGGCAGGGGCGATCACAGATACGCAGTATTTT.